Listed below are T cell receptor beta chains from one sample, sequenced in a study of blood T cell repertoires in COVID-19. Assay used: immunoSEQ multiplex PCR; TCRdb lists only in-frame clones, some missing. The table includes hundreds of thousands of clones, around 90% detected once. Source material: PBMCs or T cells enriched from blood (not recorded which). The receptors originated from a man between 60 and 70 years old who had recovered from COVID-19. Each CDR3 is given with its conserved first and last residue. The D gene is left open where the match is weak. The size of a clone is reported for some rows only, either as once, few or many, or as a class for expanded clones.

cdr3_length | clone_size | j_call | d_call | v_call | cdr3_aa | cdr3_nt
14 | - | TRBJ2-5 | - | TRBV24-1 | CATSDLKHGETQYF | TGTGCCACCAGTGATTTAAAGCATGGAGAGACCCAGTACTTC
15 | many | TRBJ1-3 | - | TRBV19 | CASSIGTRTGNTIYF | TGTGCCAGTAGTATCGGGACAAGGACTGGAAACACCATATATTTT
14 | - | TRBJ2-7 | TRBD2 | TRBV6-6 | CASSYGGRANEQYF | TGTGCCAGCAGTTACGGCGGGAGGGCCAACGAGCAGTACTTC
16 | - | TRBJ1-1 | TRBD1 | TRBV14 | CASSQDRGPSYTEAFF | TGTGCCAGCAGCCAAGACAGGGGGCCGTCTTACACTGAAGCTTTCTTT
15 | few | TRBJ2-1 | TRBD2 | TRBV19 | CASSILASGKNEQFF | TGTGCCAGTAGTATCCTGGCTAGCGGAAAAAATGAGCAGTTCTTC
16 | - | TRBJ1-1 | - | TRBV29-1 | CSVVGGLAGTGTEAFF | TGCAGCGTTGTAGGCGGTCTAGCGGGCACGGGTACTGAAGCTTTCTTT
15 | once | TRBJ2-2 | TRBD1 | TRBV3-1/TRBV3-2 | CASSRDRGNTGELFF | TGTGCCAGCAGCAGGGACAGGGGGAACACCGGGGAGCTGTTTTTT
15 | few | TRBJ1-3 | - | TRBV4-2 | CASSHNGGSGNTIYF | TGTGCCAGCAGCCACAATGGAGGGAGTGGAAACACCATATATTTT
17 | few | TRBJ2-2 | TRBD2 | TRBV6-4 | CASRPGTSGTLAGELFF | TGTGCCAGCAGGCCCGGGACTAGCGGGACTCTGGCCGGGGAGCTGTTTTTT
14 | - | TRBJ2-1 | TRBD2 | TRBV11-2 | CASSLSGGGRFLFF | TGTGCCAGCAGCTTATCCGGGGGGGGCCGCTTTCTGTTCTTC
16 | - | TRBJ2-5 | - | TRBV7-6 | CASRLMPSSAGETQYF | TGTGCCAGCAGACTCATGCCCTCTAGCGCGGGGGAGACCCAGTACTTC
15 | - | TRBJ1-1 | TRBD1 | TRBV4-1 | CASSQAFTGGTEAFF | TGCGCCAGCAGCCAAGCCTTTACAGGGGGCACTGAAGCTTTCTTT
12 | - | TRBJ2-2 | - | TRBV11-3 | CASSSSAGELFF | TGTGCCAGCAGCTCCTCCGCCGGGGAGCTGTTTTTT
16 | - | TRBJ2-7 | TRBD1 | TRBV9 | CASSVFSSTGVYEQYF | TGTGCCAGCAGCGTGTTTTCCTCGACAGGGGTCTACGAGCAGTACTTC
13 | - | TRBJ2-7 | - | TRBV27 | CASSPGGPYEQYF | TGTGCCAGCAGTCCAGGGGGGCCCTACGAGCAGTACTTC
14 | - | TRBJ1-1 | - | TRBV2 | CASSVSSVNTEAFF | TGTGCCAGCAGTGTTTCGTCAGTGAACACTGAAGCTTTCTTT
12 | - | TRBJ1-5 | - | TRBV6-5 | CASSELNQPQHF | TGTGCCAGCAGCGAGCTCAATCAGCCCCAGCATTTT
13 | - | TRBJ2-1 | - | TRBV10-1 | CASSKSSYNEQFF | TGCGCCAGCAGTAAGAGCTCCTACAATGAGCAGTTCTTC